These 23 T cell receptor beta chains came from one sample sequenced in a study of blood T cell repertoires in COVID-19. Using immunoSEQ multiplex PCR, the repertoire was profiled, and TCRdb retains in-frame clones only, with some absent. The table shows 200,000 to 300,000 clones, with 86% occurring only once. Sequences were obtained from peripheral blood. The receptors shown here come from a man under 40 with active or convalescent COVID-19.

The gene calls are TRBV12-3 or TRBV12-4 and TRBJ1-2, with 8 positions matching TRBD1. The CDR3 has 13 amino acids. Germline trimming cut 3 bases from V and 8 bases from J; bases unmatched to any gene: 5. The CDR3 coding sequence is TGTGCCAGCAGTTTGGACAGGGTGGCCGGCTACACCTTC. The encoded protein is CASSLDRVAGYTF.

The V call is TRBV12-3 or TRBV12-4, the J call TRBJ1-5; D gene uncertain. The CDR3 extends over 12 amino acids. Trimming pared 3 bases from V and 9 bases from J, leaving 9 bases between. CDR3 bases: TGTGCCAGCAGTTTGGGAGGCGCGCCCCAGCATTTT. Protein sequence: CASSLGGAPQHF.

This clone has a single count. The chain couples TRBV5-6 to TRBJ1-5; the D is unclear. The CDR3 runs 15 residues. Germline-derived CDR1 and CDR2 are SGHDT and YYEEEE. Trimming cost V 4 bases and J 7 bases, with 18 bases left between them. The CDR3 DNA reads as TGTGCCAGCAGCCCGAGCAGGCAGGCCAAGCAGCCCCAGCATTTT. It encodes CASSPSRQAKQPQHF.

This sequence joins TRBV5-1 and TRBJ2-1; D not resolved. Per the germline V gene, CDR1 is SGHRS and CDR2 is YFSETQ. V shed 0 bases and J shed 0 bases, with 19 bases lying between them. CDR3 length: 19 amino acids. CDR3 protein: CASSLGERALFGSYNEQFF. The DNA for the CDR3 is TGCGCCAGCAGCTTGGGTGAGCGAGCCTTATTCGGCTCCTACAATGAGCAGTTCTTC.

In the case of this clone: At the DNA level, this CDR3 is encoded by other sequences in the same sample as well. The chain employs TRBV15 and TRBJ1-3; D remains ambiguous. V was pared by 3 bases and J by 4 bases, with 7 bases between. Germline CDR1 and CDR2: LNHNV and YYDKDF (reference sequence). This CDR3 is 13 amino acids long. The CDR3 protein is CATSSLQGNTIYF. The CDR3 bases are TGTGCCACCAGCAGCTTGCAGGGAAACACCATATATTTT.

The chain couples TRBV10-3 to TRBJ2-5; TRBD2 is a possible D gene (5 bases). V shed 3 bases and J shed 0 bases, with 8 bases lying between them. The CDR3 consists of 14 residues. The germline V gene has CDR1 ENHRY and CDR2 SYGVKD. CDR3 amino acids: CAISESGYQETQYF. In nucleotides, the CDR3 is TGTGCCATCAGTGAATCGGGGTACCAAGAGACCCAGTACTTC.

This clone was observed once. The chain links TRBV29-1 to TRBJ2-1; weak D call: TRBD2 (6 bases). The length of the CDR3 is 13 residues. The V and J ends lost 7 bases and 5 bases respectively, with 15 bases between them. The V gene's germline CDR1 is SQVTM and CDR2 ANQGSEA. The CDR3 coding sequence is TGCAGCGCCGGCTCTCCGGGGGACAATGAGCAGTTCTTC. Residues: CSAGSPGDNEQFF.

This clone was observed a few times. The gene calls are TRBV5-6 and TRBJ2-1, with TRBD2 identical over 8 bases. The CDR3 length is 12 residues. V lost 3 bases, J lost 15 bases, and 8 bases stayed unmatched. In germline, CDR1 is SGHDT, CDR2 YYEEEE. This CDR3 is CASSYGGAHRFF. The CDR3 nucleotides are TGTGCCAGCAGCTACGGGGGGGCGCACCGGTTCTTC.

The chain employs TRBV13 and TRBJ1-5, with D perhaps matching TRBD1 (5 bases). V lost 2 bases and J 5 bases, leaving 10 bases between the germline ends. Per the germline V gene, CDR1 is PRHDT and CDR2 is FYEKMQ (reference sequence). The CDR3 covers 14 residues. CDR3: CASSLQGSHQPQHF. The CDR3 coding sequence is TGTGCCAGCAGCTTACAGGGCTCGCATCAGCCCCAGCATTTT.

V usage is TRBV10-2 and J usage is TRBJ1-1, with TRBD1 identical over 8 bases. V was clipped by 6 bases and J by 11 bases; unmatched bases: 14. This CDR3 has 14 residues. From germline, CDR1 is WSHSY and CDR2 SAAADI. The CDR3 nucleotides read TGCGCCAGCAGGGACAGGGCCCAAGGGGTGAGCGCTTTCTTT. Translating it yields CASRDRAQGVSAFF.

This clone showed up just a few times. The genes are TRBV7-9 and TRBJ1-2; TRBD1 agrees at 9 bases. The germline V gene has CDR1 SEHNR and CDR2 FQNEAQ (reference sequence). V was clipped by 5 bases and J by 4 bases; unmatched bases: 5. This CDR3 contains 14 residues. CDR3 residues: CASSGGQGPYGYTF. The CDR3 bases are TGTGCCAGCAGCGGAGGACAGGGGCCCTATGGCTACACCTTC.

The DNA for the CDR3 is TGCGCCAGCAGCTTGGGGGACAGGGATAGTACTGAAGCTTTCTTT. Translating gives CASSLGDRDSTEAFF. The chain couples TRBV5-1 to TRBJ1-1; 9 bases are a match to TRBD1. CDR3 length: 15 residues. The V and J ends lost 0 bases and 5 bases, in that order; junction bases with no gene match: 5. The V gene's germline CDR1 is SGHRS and CDR2 YFSETQ.

This chain links TRBV4-3 with TRBJ1-2, with D hard to call. Per germline, CDR1 LGHNA and CDR2 YSLEER. Trimming cost V 4 bases and J 0 bases, with 12 bases left between them. CDR3 size: 15 residues. Written as DNA, the CDR3 is TGCGCCAGCAGCCGCTCTACGTTCACTAACTATGGCTACACCTTC. Protein: CASSRSTFTNYGYTF.

The chain couples TRBV19 to TRBJ2-7; D possibly corresponds to TRBD1 (7 bases). CDR1 and CDR2 from the germline V gene are LNHDA and SQIVND (reference sequence). The V gene lost 7 bases and the J gene lost 2 bases, with 18 bases spanning the gap. The CDR3 spans 15 residues. The CDR3, as DNA: TGTGCCAGTACTTCCGGGACAGCGGGTACCTACGAGCAGTACTTC. Its translation is CASTSGTAGTYEQYF.

The V and J genes are TRBV30 and TRBJ2-7; 10 bases fit TRBD1. Germline V gene data show CDR1 as GTSNPN and CDR2 as SVGIG (reference sequence). This CDR3 region has 13 residues. Germline trimming cut 8 bases from V and 4 bases from J; bases unmatched to any gene: 8. The CDR3 DNA sequence: TGTGCCCTTGGGGGACAGGGGTCTTACGAGCAGTACTTC. Amino acid sequence: CALGGQGSYEQYF.

V and J are TRBV7-3 and TRBJ1-3; 9 nucleotides agree with TRBD1. CDR3 size: 17 residues. Germline V lookup: CDR1 SGHTA, CDR2 FQGTGA. The V segment lost 8 bases and the J segment 4 bases; nucleotides outside the gene matches: 15. As DNA, the CDR3 is TGTGCCAGCGGTAACCAGGACAGGGGCTCTCCGGGAAACACCATATATTTT. It is translated as CASGNQDRGSPGNTIYF.

The chain is built from TRBV6-1 and TRBJ2-3; TRBD2 agrees at 7 bases. The V gene end was trimmed by 3 bases and the J gene end by 2 bases; junction bases not matched to a gene: 14. The CDR3 contains 18 residues. The germline V gene has CDR1 MNHNS and CDR2 SASEGT. The CDR3 bases are TGTGCCAGCAGTGATGACGGGGTTGCTAGCGGCCTCACAGATACGCAGTATTTT. Its protein is CASSDDGVASGLTDTQYF.

This clone was seen a single time. V and J are TRBV4-2 and TRBJ2-3, with D hard to call. Germline CDR1 reads LGHNA; CDR2 reads YNFKEQ. The V end lost 1 base, the J end lost 5 bases, and 16 bases lay between the germline ends. The CDR3 loop spans 16 amino acids. CDR3 in DNA: TGTGCCAGCAGCCAAGTTGCGCTCGACATCGGAGATACGCAGTATTTT. Protein: CASSQVALDIGDTQYF.

The chain joins TRBV30 to TRBJ1-6; TRBD1 aligns across 8 bases. With 4 bases clipped from V and 7 bases from J, the junction kept 9 bases outside the gene matches. This CDR3 spans 15 amino acids. Germline V gene lookup returns CDR1 GTSNPN and CDR2 SVGIG (reference sequence). CDR3 in amino acids: CAWTRDRPANSPLHF. The CDR3 coding sequence is TGTGCCTGGACCCGGGACAGGCCCGCCAATTCACCCCTCCACTTT. Filled out from reference TRBV30 and TRBJ1-6, the complete variable domain reads SQTIHQWPATLVQPVGSPLSLECTVEGTSNPNLYWYRQAAGRGLQLLFYSVGIGQISSEVPQNLSASRPQDRQFILSSKKLLLSDSGFYLCAWTRDRPANSPLHFGNGTRLTVT.

This clone has only one observation. V and J are TRBV9 and TRBJ1-6; 8 bases fit TRBD1. CDR1 and CDR2 from the germline V gene are SGDLS and YYNGEE. The J segment lost 5 bases and the V segment lost 5 bases, leaving 6 bases of the junction unmatched. This CDR3 has 15 amino acids. This CDR3 reads CASSIGGQDNSPLHF. DNA for the CDR3: TGTGCCAGCAGTATAGGGGGACAGGATAATTCACCCCTCCACTTT.

This clone occurred once. This chain connects TRBV5-4 to TRBJ1-1; maybe TRBD1 (6 bases). V was shortened by 0 bases and J by 3 bases, with 9 bases between the two germline ends. CDR3 size: 14 residues. Per the germline V gene, CDR1 is SGHNT and CDR2 is YYREEE (reference sequence). Here the CDR3 DNA reads TGTGCCAGCAGCTTGGTGGCAGGGGACACTGAAGCTTTCTTT. Protein sequence: CASSLVAGDTEAFF.

The rearrangement joins TRBV9 to TRBJ1-4; TRBD1 matches at 7 bases. V was pared by 4 bases and J by 6 bases, with 9 bases of the junction left unmatched. The CDR3 runs 15 residues. Germline V gives CDR1 SGDLS, CDR2 YYNGEE. CDR3 sequence: CASSTPGGVDEKLFF. CDR3 nucleotides: TGTGCCAGCAGCACCCCAGGGGGAGTAGATGAAAAACTGTTTTTT.

J is TRBJ2-7 and V is TRBV7-9, with 9 bases that match TRBD1. This CDR3 is 16 amino acids long. The trim removed 4 bases at V and 1 base at J, leaving 8 bases unmatched. Germline CDR1 is SEHNR and CDR2 is FQNEAQ (reference sequence). The CDR3 coding sequence is TGTGCCAGCAGCTCGGGTGGACAGGGGATTTCCTACGAGCAGTACTTC. Encoded protein: CASSSGGQGISYEQYF.